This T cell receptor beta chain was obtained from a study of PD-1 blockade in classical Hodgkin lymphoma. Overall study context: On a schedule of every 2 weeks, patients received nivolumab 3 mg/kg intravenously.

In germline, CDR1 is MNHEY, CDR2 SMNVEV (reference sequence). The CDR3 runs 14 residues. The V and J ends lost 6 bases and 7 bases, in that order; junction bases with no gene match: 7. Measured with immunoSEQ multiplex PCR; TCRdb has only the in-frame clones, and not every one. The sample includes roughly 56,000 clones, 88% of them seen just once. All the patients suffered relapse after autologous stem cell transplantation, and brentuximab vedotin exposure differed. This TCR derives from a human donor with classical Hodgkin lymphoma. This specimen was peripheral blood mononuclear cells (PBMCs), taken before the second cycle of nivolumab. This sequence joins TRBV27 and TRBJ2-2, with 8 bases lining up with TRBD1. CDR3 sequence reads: CASRRDRQVGELFF. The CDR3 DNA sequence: TGTGCCAGCAGGAGGGACAGGCAGGTCGGGGAGCTGTTTTTT.